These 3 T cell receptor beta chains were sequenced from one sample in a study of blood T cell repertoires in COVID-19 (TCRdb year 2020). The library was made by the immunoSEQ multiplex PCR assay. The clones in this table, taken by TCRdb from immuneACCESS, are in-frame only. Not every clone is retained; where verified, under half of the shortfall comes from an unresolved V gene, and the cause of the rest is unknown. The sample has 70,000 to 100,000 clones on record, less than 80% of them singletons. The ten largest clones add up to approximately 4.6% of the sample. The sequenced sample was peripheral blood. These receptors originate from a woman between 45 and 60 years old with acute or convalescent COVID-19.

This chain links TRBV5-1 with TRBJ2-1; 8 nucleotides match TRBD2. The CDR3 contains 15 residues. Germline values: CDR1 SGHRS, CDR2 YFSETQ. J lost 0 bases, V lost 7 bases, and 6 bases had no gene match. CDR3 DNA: TGCGCCAGCCGCCTCGGGGGGGACTCCTACAATGAGCAGTTCTTC. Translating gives CASRLGGDSYNEQFF. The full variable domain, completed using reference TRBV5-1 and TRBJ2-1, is KAGVTQTPRYLIKTRGQQVTLSCSPISGHRSVSWYQQTPGQGLQFLFEYFSETQRNKGNFPGRFSGRQFSNSRSEMNVSTLELGDSALYLCASRLGGDSYNEQFFGPGTRLTVL.

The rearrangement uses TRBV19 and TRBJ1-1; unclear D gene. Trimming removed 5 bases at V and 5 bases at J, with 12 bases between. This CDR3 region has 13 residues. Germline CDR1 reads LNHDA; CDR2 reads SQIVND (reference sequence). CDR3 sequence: CASSLARSTEAFF. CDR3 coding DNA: TGTGCCAGTAGTCTCGCTCGGAGTACTGAAGCTTTCTTT.

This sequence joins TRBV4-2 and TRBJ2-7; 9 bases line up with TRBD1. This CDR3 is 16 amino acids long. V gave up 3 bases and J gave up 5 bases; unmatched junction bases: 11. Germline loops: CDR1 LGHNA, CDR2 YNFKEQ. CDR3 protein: CASSHLGDRGVDEQYF. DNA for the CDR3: TGTGCCAGCAGCCATCTCGGAGACAGGGGGGTGGACGAGCAGTACTTC.